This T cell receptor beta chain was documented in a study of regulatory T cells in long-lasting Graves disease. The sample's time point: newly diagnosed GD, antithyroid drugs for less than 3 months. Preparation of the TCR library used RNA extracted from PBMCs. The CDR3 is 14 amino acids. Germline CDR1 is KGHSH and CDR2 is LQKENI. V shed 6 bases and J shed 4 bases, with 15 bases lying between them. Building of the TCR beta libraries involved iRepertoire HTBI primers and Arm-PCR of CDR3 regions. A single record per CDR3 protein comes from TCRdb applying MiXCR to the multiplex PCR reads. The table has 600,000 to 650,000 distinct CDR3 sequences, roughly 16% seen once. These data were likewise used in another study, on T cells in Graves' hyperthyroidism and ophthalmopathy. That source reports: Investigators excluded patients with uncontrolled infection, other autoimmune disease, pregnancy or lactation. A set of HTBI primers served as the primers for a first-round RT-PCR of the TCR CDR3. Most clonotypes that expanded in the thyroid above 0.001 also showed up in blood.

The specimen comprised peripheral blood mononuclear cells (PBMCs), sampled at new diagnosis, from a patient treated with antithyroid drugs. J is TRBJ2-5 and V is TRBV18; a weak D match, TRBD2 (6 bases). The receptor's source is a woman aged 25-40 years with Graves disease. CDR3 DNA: TGTGCCAGCTCCCCCCCAAATAGCGGAGAGACCCAGTACTTC. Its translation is CASSPPNSGETQYF.